This TCR beta chain is drawn from a study of T cells in Graves' hyperthyroidism and ophthalmopathy. With respect to this clonotype: A junction boundary mismatches the germline segment, possibly from a read error.

Amplified TCR beta CDR3 regions derived from RNA transcripts. The HTBI primer set was used in a first-round RT-PCR of the TCR CDR3. Using its own MiXCR run on the multiplex PCR reads, TCRdb lists one record per CDR3 protein. The sample has fewer than 700,000 distinct CDR3 sequences, around 15% seen once. Input material: blood. This receptor was obtained from a woman in her twenties or thirties with Graves' hyperthyroidism.

CDR3 residues: CACSRYGYTF. As DNA, the CDR3 is TGTGCCTGCAGCCGCTATGGCTACACCTTC. This sequence joins TRBV7-9 and TRBJ1-2; D not certain. CDR1 is SEHNR, CDR2 FQNEAQ, per germline (reference sequence). The CDR3 contains 10 residues. Full variable domain (remainder filled in from reference TRBV7-9 and TRBJ1-2): DTGVSQNPRHKITKRGQNVTFRCDPISEHNRLYWYRQTLGQGPEFLTYFQNEAQLEKSRLLSDRFSAERPKGSFSTLEIQRTEQGDSAMYLCACSRYGYTFGSGTRLTVV.